This TCR beta chain was observed in a study of regulatory T cells in long-lasting Graves disease. The study, taken as a whole, reports: With persistent disease, TRBV28, TRBJ1-2 and TRBJ2-5 were the favored segments.

Comment on this clonotype: Its antigen remains unidentified.

Time point given: newly diagnosed GD, antithyroid drugs for less than 3 months. Construction of the TCR library relied on RNA isolated from PBMCs. Building of the TCR beta libraries involved iRepertoire HTBI primers and Arm-PCR of CDR3 regions. From the multiplex PCR reads, TCRdb called clonotypes with MiXCR, one entry per CDR3 protein. The sample consists of over 350,000 distinct CDR3 sequences, 15% of them appearing once. Germline CDR1 DFQATT, CDR2 SNEGSKA (reference sequence). The CDR3 extends over 14 amino acids. Trimming took off 0 bases at V and 4 bases at J, with 10 bases between the two ends. In addition, the sample was reused for a study of T cells in Graves' hyperthyroidism and ophthalmopathy.

The sequence came from a woman in her 40s with Graves disease. The chain uses TRBV20-1 and TRBJ1-5; D call uncertain. Here the sequenced sample was peripheral blood mononuclear cells (PBMCs), taken at new diagnosis, from a patient treated with antithyroid drugs. The CDR3 region has the DNA TGCAGTGCTAGAGATGCGGCGGAGAATCAGCCCCAGCATTTT. Its translation: CSARDAAENQPQHF.